This T cell receptor beta chain was sequenced in a study of tumor-infiltrating lymphocytes in primary liver carcinoma. Study information: Spanning 4.2 to 10 cm, the tumors were T1-T3 N0M0.

A remark on this clonotype: Its antigen is not identified.

CDR1 and CDR2 (germline): MNHEY, SVGEGT. V dropped 8 bases and J dropped 3; count of bases not matched to a gene: 6. The CDR3 runs 14 residues. Making TCR beta cDNA involved approximately 520 ng total RNA and a constant-region primer. Libraries covering TCR beta were generated through three nested multiplex PCR rounds (using a slightly modified ARM-PCR). The first two PCR rounds used TRBV1-TRBV30 forward primers with a C-beta reverse primer, 10 cycles each. Using its own MiXCR run on the multiplex PCR reads, TCRdb lists one record per CDR3 protein. The table has 330,000 or so distinct CDR3 sequences, less than 75% seen once. Blood RNA was derived from unsorted whole blood, and germline DNA was extracted too. Chronic HBV infection was present, with no prior treatment. Findings and caveats of the study: In tumor-adjacent and tumor-blood pairs, overlap was lower than in tumor region pairs. Significantly larger top-250-clone fractions were found in tumors than in blood (p = 0.039).

J is TRBJ2-2 and V is TRBV6-2 or TRBV6-3; 7 positions match TRBD1. Material: peripheral blood. The sequence derives from a man aged 40-49 years with primary liver carcinoma and hepatitis B virus infection. CDR3 coding DNA: TGTGCCAGCCGTGGGCAGGGGGACACCGGGGAGCTGTTTTTT. Its protein is CASRGQGDTGELFF.